Included here is one T cell receptor (beta chain) sequence, with context. V was clipped by 5 bases and J by 3 bases, with 8 bases between them. From germline, CDR1 is MDHEN and CDR2 SYDVKM. This CDR3 has 13 amino acids. This specimen comes from a study of blood T cell repertoires in COVID-19. Some clones are missing from TCRdb's copy, which holds only in-frame ones; the method was immunoSEQ multiplex PCR. This sample has some 50,000 clones, with about 87% found just once. Material for sequencing was peripheral blood. The clonotype originates from a woman older than 75 with COVID-19, enrolled during active disease. The chain carries TRBV28 and TRBJ2-1, with D maybe TRBD2 (5 bases). The DNA of the CDR3 is TGTGCCAGCAGTCATGGACTCTACAATGAGCAGTTCTTC. This sequence encodes CASSHGLYNEQFF.